This T cell receptor (beta chain) comes out of a study of PD-1 blockade in classical Hodgkin lymphoma. General study results and limits: Patients newly diagnosed and complete responders had comparable baseline diversity. CD4+ but not CD8+ TCR diversity rose significantly by C4D1. Why the repertoires differ is still unclear, perhaps disease activity or prior therapy.

Some clones are missing from TCRdb's copy, which holds only in-frame ones; the method was immunoSEQ multiplex PCR. This table has tens of thousands of clones, more than 75% appearing once. Each patient's relapse followed autologous stem cell transplantation, and brentuximab vedotin exposure varied. Reported best responses ranged across complete response, partial response or progressive disease. Concerning this clone itself: The antigen is undetermined.

The germline gives CDR1 SEHNR, CDR2 FQNEAQ (reference sequence). The length of the CDR3 is 15 residues. V lost 7 bases and J 6 bases, leaving 21 bases between the germline ends. The material sequenced was peripheral blood mononuclear cells (PBMCs), taken at baseline. This rearrangement joins TRBV7-9 to TRBJ1-2; possibly TRBD1 for D (6 bases). This sequence originates from a human donor with classical Hodgkin lymphoma. CDR3 region: CASTLNREGSDGYTF. Here the CDR3 DNA reads TGTGCCAGCACCCTGAACAGGGAGGGATCTGATGGCTACACCTTC.